A selection of T cell receptor beta chains follows, all from one sample in a study of blood T cell repertoires in COVID-19. The protocol was immunoSEQ multiplex PCR, while the TCRdb copy is restricted to in-frame clones and leaves out a portion. The sample consists of about 260,000 clones, around 87% of them appearing once. The specimen was peripheral blood. Receptors were obtained from a woman between 50 and 59 years old with acute or convalescent COVID-19. Both conserved end residues are part of each CDR3. The D gene is left open where the match is weak. Clone size is stated in some rows and not others, as once, few, many or a class when expanded.

TGTGCCACCAGTGATTTGATTTGGGTTACGACAGGGGAACGGGCCGGTGAGCAGTTCTTC,CATSDLIWVTTGERAGEQFF,TRBV24-1,TRBJ2-1,TRBD1,-
TGTGCCAGCAGTTTAAGGGGTACGCAGTATTTT,CASSLRGTQYF,TRBV27,TRBJ2-3,-,-
TGTGCCAGCAGTTTGAAGGACAGGCGAAATGAAAAACTGTTTTTT,CASSLKDRRNEKLFF,TRBV27,TRBJ1-4,TRBD1,-
TGCGCCAGCAGGCACCTGGGTCCGGGGACTGGTCGAGCTTCGGTCGAGCAGTACTTC,CASRHLGPGTGRASVEQYF,TRBV10-2,TRBJ2-7,-,-
TGCGCCAGCAGCTACGATAGGACAGGCTACTATGGCTACACCTTC,CASSYDRTGYYGYTF,TRBV5-1,TRBJ1-2,TRBD1,-
TGTGCCAGCACTAGGGACAGGTCCTACAATGAGCAGTTCTTC,CASTRDRSYNEQFF,TRBV28,TRBJ2-1,TRBD1,-
TGTGCCACCAGTGCAGGGCGGGAGGGCCATGAGCAGTTCTTC,CATSAGREGHEQFF,TRBV24-1,TRBJ2-1,TRBD2,-
TGTGCCAGCAGCCTAGGACAGGGGGCGCTGGGCTACACCTTC,CASSLGQGALGYTF,TRBV7-2,TRBJ1-2,TRBD1,once
TGTGCCAGCAGAGACAGGTTTGAAGCTTTCTTT,CASRDRFEAFF,TRBV6-6,TRBJ1-1,-,-
TGTGCCAGCACCCAAGCCAGGCCTGGGGCCAACGTCCTGACTTTC,CASTQARPGANVLTF,TRBV6-5,TRBJ2-6,-,-
TGTGCCAGCAGTTACGAGCGGGGCTATCAGCCCCAGCATTTT,CASSYERGYQPQHF,TRBV6-5,TRBJ1-5,-,-